These 15 T cell receptor beta chains were all obtained from the same sample, sequenced in a study of CD8+ T cells in alopecia areata (dated by TCRdb to the late 2010s). Reading the label with the study, this specimen's time point is: baseline before oral tofacitinib. Peripheral blood and lesional scalp punch biopsies were obtained from patients with alopecia areata. The library was built by means of the immunoSEQ multiplex PCR assay. To provide template for TCR sequencing, every sample had RNA extracted and reverse transcribed into cDNA. Sourced from immuneACCESS, this table was stored by TCRdb with only in-frame sequences that have V and J called. A share of the clones is absent; for the studies checked, an unresolved V gene accounts for under half, and the remainder has no known explanation. The sample records around 7,400 clones, 67% of which are singletons. Around a fifth of the sample comes from the top ten.

This sample comprised skin, obtained at week 0. These receptors were obtained from a human donor with alopecia areata.

The rearrangement links TRBV19 to TRBJ1-5, with TRBD1 as a possible D gene (5 bases). The CDR3 runs to 14 residues. Deletions cut 7 bases from V and 4 bases from J, with 14 bases between. Germline V gene data show CDR1 as LNHDA and CDR2 as SQIVND (reference sequence). The CDR3 region has the DNA TGTGCCAGTACCTCGGACACGTGGAATCAGCCCCAGCATTTT. Translating it yields CASTSDTWNQPQHF.

This clone was detected only a few times. For the CDR3, the DNA is TGTGCCAGCAGCGTTCGGGGCCTCTCGACGACCGGGGAGCTGTTTTTT. Protein: CASSVRGLSTTGELFF. V usage is TRBV9 and J usage is TRBJ2-2, with D perhaps TRBD1 or TRBD2 (5 bases each). The germline V gene encodes CDR1 SGDLS and CDR2 YYNGEE. The CDR3 is 16 residues long. The ends were cut back, 2 bases at V and 5 bases at J, with 16 bases in the middle.

The count of this clone is one. The rearrangement links TRBV5-1 to TRBJ1-6; TRBD1 is a possible D gene (6 bases). Germline V CDR1 and CDR2: SGHRS, YFSETQ. The CDR3 consists of 16 residues. The V gene lost 4 bases and the J gene lost 5 bases, with 16 bases spanning the gap. CDR3 in DNA: TGCGCCAGCAGCCGTATGGGGGGCGCCGATAATTCACCCCTCCACTTT. Amino acids: CASSRMGGADNSPLHF.

The chain recombines TRBV11-2 with TRBJ2-6; TRBD1 matches at 7 bases. Trimming took 5 bases from V and 0 from J; bases not matched to a gene: 10. Germline V gene lookup returns CDR1 SGHAT and CDR2 FQNNGV. This CDR3 has 18 amino acids. The CDR3 is CASSKRDSSLSGANVLTF. The CDR3 bases are TGTGCCAGCAGCAAGAGGGACAGTTCCCTCTCTGGGGCCAACGTCCTGACTTTC.

The chain recombines TRBV5-4 with TRBJ1-2; D is unclear. From germline, CDR1 is SGHNT and CDR2 YYREEE (reference sequence). V was pared by 6 bases and J by 6 bases, with 15 bases between. This CDR3 is built from 13 residues. DNA for the CDR3: TGTGCCAGCACCATAATGGGATCTGATGGCTACACCTTC. Residues: CASTIMGSDGYTF.

This chain links TRBV6-1 with TRBJ2-5, with 9 nucleotides matching TRBD2. The trim removed 1 base at V and 4 bases at J, leaving 10 bases unmatched. CDR1 and CDR2 (germline): MNHNS, SASEGT. The CDR3 totals 17 residues. The CDR3 loop is CASSEVMWRGGRETQYF. The CDR3 bases are TGTGCCAGCAGTGAAGTGATGTGGCGGGGGGGCCGAGAGACCCAGTACTTC.

The chain is built from TRBV10-3 and TRBJ1-5; no firm D call. Trimming cost V 3 bases and J 1 base, with 4 bases left between them. The CDR3 contains 13 residues. Germline V gene sequence: CDR1 ENHRY, CDR2 SYGVKD. The CDR3 spells CAISDGSNQPQHF. CDR3 coding DNA: TGTGCCATCAGTGATGGGAGCAATCAGCCCCAGCATTTT.

This clone appeared a few times. The chain recombines TRBV19 with TRBJ1-5; D possibly corresponds to TRBD1 (5 bases). CDR1 and CDR2 (germline): LNHDA, SQIVND (reference sequence). The CDR3 sequence is 13 residues long. Trimming took off 4 bases at V and 9 bases at J, with 13 bases between the two ends. CDR3 amino acids: CASSTSTESPQHF. For the CDR3, the DNA is TGTGCCAGTAGTACCTCGACAGAATCGCCCCAGCATTTT. The full variable domain, in which reference TRBV19 and TRBJ1-5 provide the parts outside the CDR3, is DGGITQSPKYLFRKEGQNVTLSCEQNLNHDAMYWYRQDPGQGLRLIYYSQIVNDFQKGDIAEGYSVSREKKESFPLTVTSAQKNPTAFYLCASSTSTESPQHFGDGTRLSIL.

CDR3 sequence (DNA): TGTGCCAGTAGGGTGGGAAATCAGCCCCAGCATTTT. This gives the protein CASRVGNQPQHF. V and J are TRBV19 and TRBJ1-5; unclear D gene. V was cut by 6 bases and J by 4 bases, with 7 bases left in between. CDR1 LNHDA and CDR2 SQIVND come from the germline V gene (reference sequence). The CDR3 runs to 12 residues.

The chain recombines TRBV2 with TRBJ2-3; perhaps TRBD2 as D (5 bases). Germline V gene sequence: CDR1 SNHLY, CDR2 FYNNEI. This CDR3 region has 12 residues. Trimming left V 8 bases short and J 6 bases short, with 12 bases between. The CDR3, as DNA: TGTGCCAGCCACCTAGCAAGCGATACGCAGTATTTT. This codes for CASHLASDTQYF.

The V call is TRBV6-5, the J call TRBJ2-7; D is perhaps TRBD1 or TRBD2 (7 bases each). Germline lookup yields CDR1 MNHEY and CDR2 SVGAGI. V was shortened by 5 bases and J by 2 bases, with 16 bases between the two germline ends. The CDR3 is made up of 15 amino acids. The CDR3 region is CASSRGRGTAYEQYF. Here the CDR3 DNA reads TGTGCCAGCAGTCGCGGGAGAGGGACAGCCTACGAGCAGTACTTC.

The rearrangement joins TRBV7-9 to TRBJ2-1; D is ambiguous. Trimming removed 5 bases from V and 8 bases from J, with 22 bases in between. The germline V gene has CDR1 SEHNR and CDR2 FQNEAQ (reference sequence). There are 16 residues in the CDR3. This CDR3 is CASSPRLTLRVDEQFF. For the CDR3, the DNA is TGTGCCAGCAGCCCCCGTTTGACTCTCCGTGTCGATGAGCAGTTCTTC.

The chain's CDR3 is CASSLWDGAYEQYF. The CDR3 coding sequence is TGTGCCAGCAGCCTGTGGGACGGAGCCTACGAGCAGTACTTC. This chain joins TRBV7-2 and TRBJ2-7; D possibly uses TRBD1 or TRBD2 (5 bases each). Germline assignment: CDR1 SGHTA and CDR2 FQGNSA. The CDR3 runs to 14 residues. V lost 5 bases to trimming and J lost 2 bases, with 13 bases between them. The whole variable domain, remainder taken from reference TRBV7-2 and TRBJ2-7, is GAGVSQSPSNKVTEKGKDVELRCDPISGHTALYWYRQSLGQGLEFLIYFQGNSAPDKSGLPSDRFSAERTGGSVSTLTIQRTQQEDSAVYLCASSLWDGAYEQYFGPGTRLTVT.

This chain uses TRBV19 with TRBJ2-5, with a weak D call TRBD1 (5 bases). Per germline, CDR1 LNHDA and CDR2 SQIVND (reference sequence). This CDR3 has 15 amino acids. V lost 5 bases to trimming and J lost 4 bases, with 17 bases between them. The CDR3 DNA is TGTGCCAGTAGTTTGACTGGGGCCTGGGGAGAGACCCAGTACTTC. It specifies CASSLTGAWGETQYF.

This chain links TRBV28 with TRBJ2-2, with D unresolved. CDR3 length: 15 amino acids. V lost 6 bases and J lost 2, with 13 bases in between. The germline V gene encodes CDR1 MDHEN and CDR2 SYDVKM. The CDR3: CASSPHEENTGELFF. CDR3 in DNA: TGTGCCAGCAGCCCCCACGAGGAAAACACCGGGGAGCTGTTTTTT.